This is a list of T cell receptor beta chains from one sample in a study of OX40 agonist ivuxolimab in advanced cancers. Some clones are missing from TCRdb's copy, which holds only in-frame ones; the method was immunoSEQ multiplex PCR. The sample consists of 65,000 to 95,000 clones, roughly 87% of them appearing once. The sequencing here drew on CD4+ or CD8+ T cells sorted from blood, taken in a trial of the OX40 agonist ivuxolimab. These TCRs come from an adult with an advanced solid tumor such as melanoma, head and neck, liver or kidney cancer. CDR3s include the opening cysteine and the closing phenylalanine or tryptophan. The D gene is left open where the match is weak. A row's size may be missing; if present it is once, few, many or a size class.

clone_size j_call v_call d_call cdr3_aa cdr3_nt
NA TRBJ1-1 TRBV5-5 NA CASSWVPGSNTEAFF TGTGCCAGCAGCTGGGTCCCCGGATCTAACACTGAAGCTTTCTTT
NA TRBJ2-7 TRBV9 TRBD1 CASSVATGGFYEQYF TGTGCCAGCAGCGTAGCTACAGGGGGATTCTACGAGCAGTACTTC
NA TRBJ2-2 TRBV19 NA CASSISRVTGELFF TGTGCCAGTAGTATTAGTAGGGTCACCGGGGAGCTGTTTTTT
NA TRBJ1-5 TRBV29-1 NA CSVGDGYQPQHF TGCAGCGTTGGGGATGGGTATCAGCCCCAGCATTTT
NA TRBJ1-2 TRBV5-1 NA CASGLGHLPSPYGYTF TGCGCCAGCGGACTCGGACACCTCCCAAGCCCCTATGGCTACACCTTC
NA TRBJ2-2 TRBV6-6 NA CASLRNTGELFF TGTGCCAGCTTGAGAAACACCGGGGAGCTGTTTTTT
once TRBJ1-2 TRBV19 NA CASSIVGYGYTF TGTGCCAGTAGTATAGTGGGATATGGCTACACCTTC
NA TRBJ2-1 TRBV5-1 TRBD2 CASSVLAGGRNEQFF TGCGCCAGCAGCGTACTAGCGGGGGGGCGAAATGAGCAGTTCTTC
NA TRBJ2-6 TRBV19 TRBD1 CASSIGRGLRSGANVLTF TGTGCCAGTAGTATAGGCAGGGGGCTTCGCTCTGGGGCCAACGTCCTGACTTTC
NA TRBJ2-1 TRBV5-8 TRBD1 CASTRSGTGGVEQFF TGTGCCAGCACCCGGAGTGGGACAGGGGGCGTGGAGCAGTTCTTC
once TRBJ2-1 TRBV6-5 TRBD2 CASSPTFGTKNEQFF TGTGCCAGCAGTCCCACTTTTGGGACTAAAAATGAGCAGTTCTTC
once TRBJ2-2 TRBV9 TRBD1 CASSLLQGAVGELFF TGTGCCAGCAGCCTCCTCCAGGGGGCGGTCGGGGAGCTGTTTTTT
NA TRBJ1-5 TRBV7-9 NA CASSYSRQPQHF TGTGCCAGCAGCTACTCTCGGCAGCCCCAGCATTTT
NA TRBJ2-7 TRBV25-1 TRBD1 CASATGSSYEQYF TGTGCCAGCGCGACAGGGAGCTCCTACGAGCAGTACTTC
NA TRBJ1-2 TRBV6-1 TRBD1 CASTRLGTGDGYTF TGTGCCAGCACCAGACTGGGGACAGGGGACGGCTACACCTTC
few TRBJ2-4 TRBV4-1 NA CASSQGLGIQYF TGCGCCAGCAGCCAGGGGTTGGGCATTCAGTACTTC
NA TRBJ1-4 TRBV15 NA CATSPRPEASEKLFF TGTGCCACCAGCCCCCGCCCGGAGGCTTCTGAAAAACTGTTTTTT
once TRBJ2-5 TRBV5-1 TRBD2 CASSETSGGVQTQYF TGCGCCAGCAGCGAAACTAGCGGGGGGGTACAGACCCAGTACTTC
NA TRBJ2-5 TRBV19 TRBD2 CASSLTGLPLETQYF TGTGCCAGTAGCCTTACGGGACTACCCTTAGAGACCCAGTACTTC
few TRBJ1-1 TRBV18 TRBD1 CASSREDRLEAFF TGTGCCAGCTCACGAGAGGACAGGCTTGAAGCTTTCTTT
NA TRBJ2-5 TRBV7-8 NA CASSSTPGQPGTQYF TGTGCCAGCAGCTCAACACCTGGACAGCCAGGGACCCAGTACTTC
NA TRBJ1-1 TRBV9 TRBD1 CASRQTGGTEAFF TGTGCCAGCAGGCAAACAGGGGGCACTGAAGCTTTCTTT
NA TRBJ2-1 TRBV6-1 TRBD1 CASSTGTGGGEQFF TGTGCCAGCAGTACCGGGACAGGGGGCGGTGAGCAGTTCTTC
NA TRBJ1-2 TRBV7-3 TRBD1 CASSPRTTGDAGYTF TGTGCCAGCAGCCCCCGGACGACAGGGGACGCTGGCTACACCTTC
NA TRBJ1-5 TRBV2 NA CASSDDFLQPQHF TGTGCCAGCAGTGACGATTTCTTGCAGCCCCAGCATTTT
NA TRBJ2-1 TRBV11-1 NA CASSPSVDEQFF TGTGCCAGCAGCCCGTCGGTGGATGAGCAGTTCTTC
NA TRBJ2-6 TRBV10-3 NA CAISDPTVSGANVLTF TGTGCCATCAGTGACCCCACGGTCTCTGGGGCCAACGTCCTGACTTTC
NA TRBJ1-5 TRBV4-1 NA CASSPGGGSRTQHF TGCGCCAGCAGCCCAGGAGGAGGGTCAAGGACCCAGCATTTT
NA TRBJ1-2 TRBV18 NA CASSPYGSSVPPTYGYTF TGTGCCAGCTCACCATACGGGTCCTCGGTCCCACCCACCTATGGCTACACCTTC
NA TRBJ1-5 TRBV27 NA CASSLVGGKDNQPQHF TGTGCCAGCAGTCTGGTTGGAGGTAAGGACAATCAGCCCCAGCATTTT
NA TRBJ1-2 TRBV2 NA CASSEAPRTANYGYTF TGTGCCAGCAGTGAAGCGCCAAGGACAGCAAACTATGGCTACACCTTC
NA TRBJ1-6 TRBV5-1 TRBD1 CASSPGGTDNSPLHF TGCGCCAGCAGCCCAGGCGGGACAGATAATTCACCCCTCCACTTT
NA TRBJ2-6 TRBV2 NA CASSGSGANVLTF TGTGCCAGCAGTGGCTCTGGGGCCAACGTCCTGACTTTC
NA TRBJ2-2 TRBV5-1 TRBD1 CASRRGQGATGELFF TGCGCCAGCAGGAGAGGGCAGGGGGCGACCGGGGAGCTGTTTTTT
NA TRBJ1-2 TRBV5-4 TRBD1 CASSKTGGHGYTF TGTGCCAGCAGTAAAACAGGGGGCCATGGCTACACCTTC
few TRBJ1-2 TRBV6-5 NA CASSLGAHYGYTF TGTGCCAGCAGTCTCGGGGCGCACTATGGCTACACCTTC
few TRBJ1-6 TRBV6-1 NA CASRDGPGPLHF TGTGCCAGCAGAGACGGCCCGGGGCCCCTCCACTTT